This T cell receptor beta chain was sequenced in a study of T cell clonotyping in hematopoietic cell transplantation. Study results and caveats: No sorting was done, leaving CD4 and CD8 contributions mixed. Graft donor and pretransplant recipient Inverse Simpson Index values predicted broader posttransplant TCR diversity. At the given depth, recipient repertoires were over 95% de novo clonotypes. Pathologically expanded recipient clonotypes increased progressively from day 30 to day 180 as diversity fell.

The germline gives CDR1 LNHDA, CDR2 SQIVND (reference sequence). CDR3 size: 13 residues. Unmatched junction bases numbered 9, after V lost 11 bases and J lost 5 bases. Regarding this clone: What it recognizes is unknown.

Sequencing used immunoSEQ multiplex PCR; TCRdb keeps in-frame clones, though not all of them. The data contain about 16,000 clones, 71% of them singletons. What was sequenced was peripheral blood mononuclear cells. The source is a woman aged 55-69 years in good health. Some clones in this sample may be carry-over from other donors' samples. This sequence joins TRBV19 and TRBJ1-2; TRBD1 aligns across 9 bases. The CDR3 DNA reads TGTGCCGGATGGGACAGGGCCGCTTATGGCTACACCTTC. This sequence encodes CAGWDRAAYGYTF. The full variable domain, completed using reference TRBV19 and TRBJ1-2, is DGGITQSPKYLFRKEGQNVTLSCEQNLNHDAMYWYRQDPGQGLRLIYYSQIVNDFQKGDIAEGYSVSREKKESFPLTVTSAQKNPTAFYLCAGWDRAAYGYTFGSGTRLTVV.